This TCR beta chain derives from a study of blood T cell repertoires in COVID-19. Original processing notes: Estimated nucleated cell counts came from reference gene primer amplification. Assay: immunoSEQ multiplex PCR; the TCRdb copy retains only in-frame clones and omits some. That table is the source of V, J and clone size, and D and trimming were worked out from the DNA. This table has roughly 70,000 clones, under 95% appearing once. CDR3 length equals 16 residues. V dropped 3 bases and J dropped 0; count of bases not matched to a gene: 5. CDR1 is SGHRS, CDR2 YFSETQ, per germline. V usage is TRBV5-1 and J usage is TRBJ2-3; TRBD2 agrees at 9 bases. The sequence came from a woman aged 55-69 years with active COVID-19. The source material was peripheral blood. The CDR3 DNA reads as TGCGCCAGCAGCTCTAGCGGGATGCCTAGCACAGATACGCAGTATTTT. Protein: CASSSSGMPSTDTQYF.